This T cell receptor beta chain comes out of a study of T cell changes during pregnancy in multiple sclerosis. Sequencing was performed with immunoSEQ multiplex PCR; in TCRdb, only in-frame clones are kept and a portion is missing. The data contain roughly 120,000 clones, 92% of them singletons. Germline V gene data show CDR1 as DFQATT and CDR2 as SNEGSKA (reference sequence). The CDR3 runs 10 residues. Trimming cost V 6 bases and J 3 bases, with 5 bases left between them. This TCR was recovered from a female donor with multiple sclerosis, enrolled in a pregnancy study. The chain recombines TRBV20-1 with TRBJ2-5; D unclear. The sequences come from peripheral blood, collected in the third trimester of pregnancy. CDR3 amino acids: CSAAEETQYF. The CDR3 nucleotides read TGCAGTGCCGCGGAAGAGACCCAGTACTTC.